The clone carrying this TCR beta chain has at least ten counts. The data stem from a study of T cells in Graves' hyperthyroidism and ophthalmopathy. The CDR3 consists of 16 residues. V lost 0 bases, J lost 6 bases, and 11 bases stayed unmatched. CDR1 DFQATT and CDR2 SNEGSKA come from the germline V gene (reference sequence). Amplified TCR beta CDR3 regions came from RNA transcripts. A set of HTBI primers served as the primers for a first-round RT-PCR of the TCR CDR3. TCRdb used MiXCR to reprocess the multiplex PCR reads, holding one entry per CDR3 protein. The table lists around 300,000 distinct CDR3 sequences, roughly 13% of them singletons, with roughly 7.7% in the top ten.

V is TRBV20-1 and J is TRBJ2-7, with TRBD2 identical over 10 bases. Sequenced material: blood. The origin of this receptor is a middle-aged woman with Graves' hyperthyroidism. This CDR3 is CSARDPASGSYSEQYF. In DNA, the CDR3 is TGCAGTGCTAGAGATCCCGCTAGCGGGAGTTACAGCGAGCAGTACTTC.